A selection of T cell receptor beta chains follows, all from one sample in a study of response to subunit inactivated influenza vaccine. One entry per CDR3 protein results from TCRdb running MiXCR on the RT-PCR reads. The table has approximately 530,000 distinct CDR3 sequences, approximately 13% seen once. The source was PBMCs from blood, collected roughly 47 days after vaccination. The receptors stem from a man in his forties or fifties who received an inactivated influenza vaccine. CDR3s include the opening cysteine and the closing phenylalanine or tryptophan.

CDR3aa	v_gene	j_gene
CSAPTSLGGAGNEQFF	TRBV20-1	TRBJ2-1
CASSIGWSSSYEQYF	TRBV7-2	TRBJ2-7
CAISDRGRDYGYTF	TRBV10-3	TRBJ1-2
CASSLGAVSDTQYF	TRBV7-2	TRBJ2-3
CASSSRPTGYEQYF	TRBV7-9	TRBJ2-7
CASSAGTSDYNEQFF	TRBV7-9	TRBJ2-1
CSARDQRAGGIQETQYF	TRBV20-1	TRBJ2-5
CATSRWPTGGRIANTGELFF	TRBV15	TRBJ2-2
CASSLLSAGVGETQYF	TRBV12-3/TRBV12-4	TRBJ2-5
CASREGGANYGYTF	TRBV6-1	TRBJ1-2
CASRTGGQGNEKLFF	TRBV6-1	TRBJ1-4
CASSLARMGDGYTF	TRBV7-9	TRBJ1-2
CSVPSGGVSDTQYF	TRBV29-1	TRBJ2-3
CASSQNGRAGTSANEQYF	TRBV4-2	TRBJ2-7
CASSGRQVFSYNEQFF	TRBV5-1	TRBJ2-1
CASSLRKPGELFF	TRBV7-8	TRBJ2-2
CASSLGLQGATEAFF	TRBV7-9	TRBJ1-1
CASSKIAPLETQYF	TRBV21-1	TRBJ2-5
CASSGRTGGIDEQYF	TRBV7-2	TRBJ2-7
CASRTGTQPYEQYF	TRBV12-3/TRBV12-4	TRBJ2-7
CASSSSGTGTYEQYF	TRBV13	TRBJ2-7
CASSLQSNTEAFF	TRBV5-1	TRBJ1-1
CSARVAGGGSYEQYF	TRBV20-1	TRBJ2-7
CASSLEQYNSPLHF	TRBV7-9	TRBJ1-6
CSASATSGSRDTQYF	TRBV20-1	TRBJ2-3
CASSGNRAVWNEQFF	TRBV5-1	TRBJ2-1
CASGVWATADTQYF	TRBV12-3/TRBV12-4	TRBJ2-3
CAISDGTSTYEQYF	TRBV10-3	TRBJ2-7
CASSRGLGYGYTF	TRBV6-1	TRBJ1-2
CASSEGPGGWYEQYF	TRBV9	TRBJ2-7
CASSLVSLAGEQYF	TRBV7-2	TRBJ2-7
CASQKGYYEKLFF	TRBV12-3/TRBV12-4	TRBJ1-4
CASTPGSVLSGELFF	TRBV12-3/TRBV12-4	TRBJ2-2
CSVGPSSGQPQHF	TRBV29-1	TRBJ1-5
CASNPVAGSPYEQYF	TRBV6-1	TRBJ2-7
CASSPRGGHEAFF	TRBV7-2	TRBJ1-1
CSASDGDYYGYTF	TRBV20-1	TRBJ1-2
CASSTTQVSYEQYF	TRBV6-1	TRBJ2-7
CASSQDYKYGYTF	TRBV4-1	TRBJ1-2
CASSNLRGQRNTIYF	TRBV6-5	TRBJ1-3
CSARAGLAGPSTDTQYF	TRBV20-1	TRBJ2-3
CASSLGSGEQDEQFF	TRBV5-1	TRBJ2-1
CASRQKETQYF	TRBV28	TRBJ2-5
CASSYRQGDTDTQYF	TRBV12-3/TRBV12-4	TRBJ2-3
CASSAPLGGTQYF	TRBV9	TRBJ2-5
CASSLSLTEAFF	TRBV11-2	TRBJ1-1